This TCR beta chain was recorded in a study of T cell repertoires in cytomegalovirus infection (dated by TCRdb to the late 2010s). Regarding the complete study: Peptide stimulations targeted recently identified HLA-C-restricted CMV epitopes, whose presentation resists viral immunomodulation, together with well-studied HLA-B-restricted epitopes. Donor HLA type was relevant to the analysis, because carriage of CMV infection together with the matching HLA type was indicated by public TCR beta signatures.

The sequencer listed for this sample is Illumina HiSeq 1500. The public reads were reprocessed in TCRdb via fastp at Q25 and MiXCR, keeping in-frame beta chains. Rows are unified per CDR3 protein, each entry keeping the most common DNA and genes. In all, the sample holds a few hundred thousand distinct CDR3 sequences, and approximately 40% of those were seen once. Of the sample, around 48% is held by the ten largest clones. This clonotype has a handful of counts. This receptor's antigen is unknown. No much larger clonotype is one base removed from it; base qualities were not supplied. V is pared back by 1 base and J by 5 bases, with 24 bases lying between the germline termini. CDR1 and CDR2 (LGHNT, FRNRAP) derive from the germline V gene. The CDR3 runs 19 amino acids, cysteine and phenylalanine included. The entry retains the CDR3 DNA only, 57 bases that are in frame from base 1. This sample's treatment or condition label indicates: in vitro stimulation with specific CMV peptide epitopes to enrich CMV-specific T cells.

Findings and caveats that apply to the study as a whole: Carriers of CMV infection plus the relevant HLA type were discriminated by the cumulative frequency of public TCR beta family members in the study cohort and in an independent approximately 350-donor cohort. The ex vivo response was dominated by HLA-C-restricted CMV-specific TCR beta clonotypes, which also provided the single most frequent clonotype in two of eight donors.

The clonotype was recovered from a human donor in good health (CMV status not recorded). Some clones in this sample may be carry-over from other donors' samples. Sequencing was performed on cultured PBMCs, taken from culture after CMV antigen stimulation. Recombination connected TRBV12-5 to TRBJ2-1; a weak D assignment points to TRBD2 (5 bases agree). The CDR3 reads CASGLGDGLKPQLDNEQFF. The DNA is TGTGCTAGTGGTTTGGGTGATGGACTCAAGCCCCAGTTAGACAATGAGCAGTTCTTC.